This entry describes one T cell receptor (beta chain). Here immunoSEQ multiplex PCR was the method, and the copy in TCRdb shows in-frame clones only, minus some. The sample lists 20,000 to 25,000 clones; around 76% were seen once. These data belong to a study of OX40 agonist ivuxolimab in advanced cancers. This sample comprised CD4+ or CD8+ T cells sorted from blood, obtained in a trial of the OX40 agonist ivuxolimab. This TCR was sampled from an adult with an advanced solid tumor such as melanoma, head and neck, liver or kidney cancer.

The CDR3 DNA sequence: TGTGCCAGCAGTGAAGAGCTAGCGGGGAATGAGCAGTTCTTC. It codes for CASSEELAGNEQFF. The chain combines TRBV25-1 with TRBJ2-1, with 9 bases fitting TRBD2. V shed 2 bases and J 7 bases; nucleotides not matched to a gene: 3. CDR1 and CDR2 from the germline V gene are MGHDK and SYGVNS. The CDR3 is 14 amino acids.